The rows below give T cell receptor beta chains drawn from one sample of a study of shared clonotypes between healthy human individuals. The data were produced by immunoSEQ multiplex PCR, yet TCRdb's version contains in-frame clones alone and is incomplete. The data hold about 2 million clones, with less than 95% observed a single time. Sample: naive CD8+ T cells sorted from blood. Every receptor here comes from a young man in good health. Both conserved end residues are part of each CDR3. D genes are given only for firm matches. The size entry is marked missing in some rows and otherwise reads once, few, many or a size class.

V gene	J gene	clone size	D gene	CDR3 protein	CDR3 DNA
TRBV2	TRBJ2-3	.	TRBD1	CATDRGATDTQYF	TGTGCCACGGACAGGGGGGCGACAGATACGCAGTATTTT
TRBV7-9	TRBJ2-3	.	.	CASSLVSTDTQYF	TGTGCCAGCAGCTTAGTCAGCACAGATACGCAGTATTTT
TRBV28	TRBJ2-5	.	.	CASSWSGFQETQYF	TGTGCCAGCAGTTGGTCGGGATTCCAAGAGACCCAGTACTTC
TRBV6-6	TRBJ2-7	.	.	CASSFRGDSYEQYF	TGTGCCAGCAGTTTTCGCGGGGACTCCTACGAGCAGTACTTC
TRBV4-3	TRBJ2-7	.	TRBD2	CASSHSTSGKYEQYF	TGCGCCAGCAGCCACTCGACTAGCGGGAAGTACGAGCAGTACTTC
TRBV5-3	TRBJ2-7	once	.	CARSPPSGGDTYEQYF	TGTGCCAGAAGCCCGCCATCGGGTGGGGATACCTACGAGCAGTACTTC
TRBV7-9	TRBJ2-1	.	.	CASSLAQNEQFF	TGTGCCAGCAGCTTAGCGCAAAATGAGCAGTTCTTC
TRBV6-1	TRBJ1-1	.	.	CASSEFKGGGTEAFF	TGTGCCAGCAGTGAATTCAAGGGCGGAGGGACTGAAGCTTTCTTT
TRBV6-5	TRBJ2-2	.	TRBD1	CASSYGQGGSGELFF	TGTGCCAGCAGTTATGGACAGGGTGGAAGCGGGGAGCTGTTTTTT
TRBV19	TRBJ2-4	.	TRBD1	CASSIGTDIAKNIQYF	TGTGCCAGTAGTATCGGGACAGATATAGCCAAAAACATTCAGTACTTC
TRBV10-3	TRBJ2-2	.	.	CAISSEVTGSTGELFF	TGTGCCATCAGCTCCGAGGTCACAGGGTCCACCGGGGAGCTGTTTTTT
TRBV28	TRBJ1-1	.	.	CASSSSRGLGTEAFF	TGTGCCAGCAGTTCTTCCCGGGGGCTGGGCACTGAAGCTTTCTTT
TRBV28	TRBJ2-7	.	TRBD2	CASSSPLSGGVYEQYF	TGTGCCAGCAGTTCCCCTCTAAGCGGGGGAGTGTACGAGCAGTACTTC
TRBV5-1	TRBJ2-7	once	.	CASSPNLQGFEQYF	TGCGCCAGCAGCCCTAATCTACAGGGTTTCGAGCAGTACTTC
TRBV6-5	TRBJ1-3	.	.	CASSYDGGFGGNTIYF	TGTGCCAGCAGTTACGACGGGGGCTTCGGTGGAAACACCATATATTTT
TRBV7-9	TRBJ2-7	.	.	CASSYAGQGLYEQYF	TGTGCCAGCAGCTATGCAGGGCAGGGATTATACGAGCAGTACTTC
TRBV27	TRBJ1-1	.	.	CASSLGGQTEAFF	TGTGCCAGCAGTTTAGGGGGACAAACTGAAGCTTTCTTT
TRBV2	TRBJ2-1	.	.	CASGGLQFF	TGTGCCAGCGGGGGGTTACAGTTCTTC
TRBV7-6	TRBJ1-5	few	TRBD1	CASSLVTGAQPQHF	TGTGCCAGCAGCTTAGTGACAGGGGCCCAGCCCCAGCATTTT
TRBV25-1	TRBJ2-4	.	TRBD2	CASSGGTSGTNIQYF	TGTGCCAGCAGTGGAGGGACTAGCGGGACAAACATTCAGTACTTC
TRBV28	TRBJ2-3	.	TRBD2	CASSLEREAYTDTQYF	TGTGCCAGCAGTTTAGAGCGGGAGGCCTACACAGATACGCAGTATTTT
TRBV9	TRBJ2-2	.	TRBD1	CASSVEETGLTGELFF	TGTGCCAGCAGCGTAGAAGAGACAGGGCTCACCGGGGAGCTGTTTTTT
TRBV13	TRBJ2-5	.	TRBD2	CASSKRTSGGETQYF	TGTGCCAGCAGCAAACGGACTAGCGGGGGAGAGACCCAGTACTTC
TRBV28	TRBJ2-2	.	.	CASRIGSGELFF	TGTGCCAGCAGAATAGGGTCCGGGGAGCTGTTTTTT
TRBV9	TRBJ1-1	.	.	CASSASDLHFTEAFF	TGTGCCAGCAGCGCCTCCGACCTTCATTTCACTGAAGCTTTCTTT
TRBV19	TRBJ1-4	.	TRBD1	CASSPRTGAVTNEKLFF	TGTGCCAGTAGTCCACGGACAGGGGCGGTAACTAATGAAAAACTGTTTTTT
TRBV28	TRBJ2-7	.	TRBD1	CASSFRQGSSYEQYF	TGTGCCAGCAGTTTTCGACAGGGCAGCTCCTACGAGCAGTACTTC
TRBV29-1	TRBJ1-3	.	TRBD1	CSVDLWDREGNTIYF	TGCAGCGTTGATTTGTGGGACAGGGAAGGAAACACCATATATTTT
TRBV10-1	TRBJ2-5	.	.	CASSQGGAETQYF	TGCGCCAGCAGTCAGGGGGGCGCGGAGACCCAGTACTTC
TRBV5-1	TRBJ2-7	.	.	CASSLPADFTYEQYF	TGCGCCAGCAGCTTGCCGGCAGATTTTACCTACGAGCAGTACTTC
TRBV29-1	TRBJ2-7	.	.	CSVQAEGEQYF	TGCAGCGTCCAAGCGGAGGGTGAGCAGTACTTC
TRBV7-8	TRBJ2-1	few	TRBD2	CASSFNELAGGQEQFF	TGTGCCAGCAGCTTCAACGAACTAGCGGGGGGGCAAGAGCAGTTCTTC
TRBV4-2	TRBJ2-7	.	TRBD2	CASSQRLAGVYSYEQYF	TGTGCCAGCAGCCAAAGACTAGCGGGGGTTTACTCCTACGAGCAGTACTTC
TRBV9	TRBJ1-1	.	.	CASSVTGGGTEAFF	TGTGCCAGCAGCGTGACAGGAGGGGGCACTGAAGCTTTCTTT
TRBV19	TRBJ2-5	.	TRBD1	CASSIVGETGFEETQYF	TGTGCCAGTAGTATAGTAGGGGAGACAGGGTTCGAAGAGACCCAGTACTTC
TRBV6-5	TRBJ2-3	.	.	CASSLARGTDTQYF	TGTGCCAGCAGTCTCGCACGTGGGACAGATACGCAGTATTTT
TRBV9	TRBJ2-5	.	TRBD1	CASSHRSTGGEETQYF	TGTGCCAGCAGCCACCGATCGACAGGGGGGGAGGAGACCCAGTACTTC
TRBV7-9	TRBJ1-2	.	TRBD1	CASGGQGTNYGYTF	TGTGCCAGCGGGGGACAGGGGACAAACTATGGCTACACCTTC
TRBV7-9	TRBJ2-7	.	TRBD2	CASSISGSRYEQYF	TGTGCCAGCAGCATTAGCGGGTCACGCTACGAGCAGTACTTC
TRBV9	TRBJ1-5	.	TRBD1	CASSGGQGAESGNQPQHF	TGTGCCAGCAGCGGCGGACAGGGGGCGGAGAGCGGCAATCAGCCCCAGCATTTT
TRBV27	TRBJ1-5	.	TRBD1	CASSLGQGAGQPQHF	TGTGCCAGCAGTTTGGGTCAGGGGGCCGGTCAGCCCCAGCATTTT
TRBV6-6	TRBJ2-1	.	TRBD1	CASSPPTGSNLVEQFF	TGTGCCAGCAGTCCGCCGACAGGGAGTAATCTCGTTGAGCAGTTCTTC
TRBV5-8	TRBJ2-5	.	.	CASSLSGIAETQYF	TGTGCCAGCAGCTTGTCAGGGATTGCGGAGACCCAGTACTTC
TRBV6-1	TRBJ2-7	once	.	CASSEMGFYEQYF	TGTGCCAGCAGTGAAATGGGGTTCTACGAGCAGTACTTC
TRBV4-1	TRBJ2-1	.	.	CASSQGGRHEQFF	TGCGCCAGCAGCCAAGGAGGGCGGCATGAGCAGTTCTTC
TRBV5-4	TRBJ2-1	.	.	CASSLAWGAGEQFF	TGTGCCAGCAGCTTGGCATGGGGGGCCGGTGAGCAGTTCTTC
TRBV4-3	TRBJ2-2	.	TRBD1	CASSQGFPGQENTGELFF	TGCGCCAGCAGCCAAGGCTTTCCGGGACAGGAGAACACCGGGGAGCTGTTTTTT
TRBV20-1	TRBJ2-7	.	TRBD1	CSAGTGTEQYF	TGCAGTGCCGGGACAGGGACCGAGCAGTACTTC
TRBV6-5	TRBJ1-2	.	TRBD1	CASSYHTGEGYTF	TGTGCCAGCAGTTACCATACAGGGGAGGGCTACACCTTC
TRBV28	TRBJ2-7	.	.	CASTPGEGVRLSYEQYF	TGTGCCAGCACTCCCGGAGAAGGGGTTAGGCTCTCCTACGAGCAGTACTTC
TRBV28	TRBJ1-3	.	.	CASSTTRSSGNTIYF	TGTGCCAGCAGTACTACACGGAGCTCTGGAAACACCATATATTTT
TRBV7-8	TRBJ2-7	.	TRBD1	CASSPEAGGPYEQYF	TGTGCCAGCAGCCCGGAGGCAGGGGGACCCTACGAGCAGTACTTC
TRBV7-9	TRBJ1-3	.	.	CASSDRVPIYF	TGTGCCAGCAGCGACCGCGTCCCCATATATTTT